One and the same sample provided the 10 T cell receptor beta chains below, sequenced in a study of CD8 T cells in ankylosing spondylitis. TCRdb processed the 5' RACE reads anew with MiXCR; each CDR3 protein has one entry. The sample shows 250,000 to 400,000 distinct CDR3 sequences, roughly 12% of them seen only once. The material sequenced was blood, either unsorted or a sorted T cell fraction (not recorded which). The receptors shown here come from a female donor with ankylosing spondylitis or in good health (not recorded which).

There are many counts of this clonotype. V usage is TRBV4-3 and J usage is TRBJ1-6; D gene uncertain. The CDR3 consists of 16 residues. V was shortened by 4 bases and J by 0 bases, with 10 bases between the two germline ends. Germline V gene data show CDR1 as LGHNA and CDR2 as YSLEER. The CDR3 coding sequence is TGCGCCAGCAGCCTCTCGAAAAGCTCCTATAATTCACCCCTCCACTTT. As protein: CASSLSKSSYNSPLHF.

Only a few counts were recorded for this clonotype. The CDR3 is CASSQQGNRGSNQPQHF. CDR3 nucleotides: TGCGCCAGCAGCCAACAAGGAAACAGGGGTAGCAATCAGCCCCAGCATTTT. The chain recombines TRBV4-1 with TRBJ1-5, with TRBD1 matching over 7 bases. CDR1 MGHRA and CDR2 YSYEKL come from the germline V gene. The length of the CDR3 is 17 residues. V dropped 2 bases and J dropped 0; count of bases not matched to a gene: 7.

The table lists this clonotype with many counts. This chain connects TRBV12-3 or TRBV12-4 to TRBJ2-1; TRBD2 matches at 10 bases. The CDR3 spans 17 residues. Trimming cost V 1 base and J 5 bases; bases outside gene matches: 8. The DNA for the CDR3 is TGTGCCAGCAGTTTAGAGAGCACTAGCGGGAACAACAATGAGCAGTTCTTC. It specifies CASSLESTSGNNNEQFF.

This clonotype was observed a handful of times. J is TRBJ1-1 and V is TRBV7-9, with D possibly TRBD1 on 6 matching bases. V was cut by 5 bases and J by 1 base, with 14 bases left in between. The germline V gene has CDR1 SEHNR and CDR2 FQNEAQ (reference sequence). The CDR3 runs to 15 residues. CDR3 in amino acids: CASSPPGGRNTEAFF. The CDR3 DNA follows: TGTGCCAGCAGCCCCCCCGGGGGGCGGAACACTGAAGCTTTCTTT. Complete variable domain (other parts from reference TRBV7-9 and TRBJ1-1): DTGVSQNPRHKITKRGQNVTFRCDPISEHNRLYWYRQTLGQGPEFLTYFQNEAQLEKSRLLSDRFSAERPKGSFSTLEIQRTEQGDSAMYLCASSPPGGRNTEAFFGQGTRLTVV.

Ten or more counts support this clonotype. V and J are TRBV7-2 and TRBJ2-7; 10 bases map to TRBD2. The J segment lost 3 bases and the V segment lost 7 bases, leaving 6 bases of the junction unmatched. The CDR3 has 14 residues. The germline V gene encodes CDR1 SGHTA and CDR2 FQGNSA. The CDR3 loop reads CASTQLAGNYEQYF. CDR3 bases: TGTGCCAGCACACAACTAGCGGGGAACTACGAGCAGTACTTC.

This clonotype was detected many times. A much larger clonotype is one base distant, so this may be a read error. This sequence joins TRBV20-1 and TRBJ2-1; TRBD2 agrees at 8 bases. The CDR3 length is 17 residues. Germline assignment: CDR1 DFQATT and CDR2 SNEGSKA (reference sequence). The CDR3 spells CCAMFSGTSLTNNEQFF. CDR3 coding DNA: TGCTGTGCTATGTTTTCGGGGACTAGTTTGACTAACAATGAGCAGTTCTTC.

The chain recombines TRBV5-1 with TRBJ2-1, with TRBD2 identical over 10 bases. Germline values: CDR1 SGHRS, CDR2 YFSETQ. V shed 0 bases and J 4 bases; nucleotides not matched to a gene: 7. The CDR3 totals 17 residues. CDR3 loop: CASSLVVAGGTYNEQFF. CDR3 coding DNA: TGCGCCAGCAGCTTGGTGGTAGCGGGGGGCACATACAATGAGCAGTTCTTC.

There are many counts of this clonotype. The chain recombines TRBV5-1 with TRBJ2-3; D call uncertain. Germline V gene lookup returns CDR1 SGHRS and CDR2 YFSETQ. This CDR3 has 14 residues. Trimming pared 0 bases from V and 2 bases from J, leaving 7 bases between. The CDR3 DNA reads TGCGCCAGCAGCTTGGAAGTCGACACAGATACGCAGTATTTT. Its translation is CASSLEVDTDTQYF. Drawing the rest from reference TRBV5-1 and TRBJ2-3, the complete variable domain is KAGVTQTPRYLIKTRGQQVTLSCSPISGHRSVSWYQQTPGQGLQFLFEYFSETQRNKGNFPGRFSGRQFSNSRSEMNVSTLELGDSALYLCASSLEVDTDTQYFGPGTRLTVL.

This clonotype was recorded many times. V gene TRBV7-2 combines with J gene TRBJ2-1, with a tentative D call TRBD1 (5 bases). V shed 4 bases and J shed 0 bases, with 13 bases lying between them. Germline V gene sequence: CDR1 SGHTA, CDR2 FQGNSA. The CDR3 extends over 16 amino acids. CDR3 loop: CASSSATGVSYNEQFF. The DNA of the CDR3 is TGTGCCAGCAGCTCCGCCACAGGAGTCTCCTACAATGAGCAGTTCTTC.

This clonotype was seen ten or more times. The V gene is TRBV25-1, the J gene TRBJ1-6; no clear D. CDR1 and CDR2 (germline): MGHDK, SYGVNS. Deletions cut 3 bases from V and 7 bases from J, with 10 bases between. This CDR3 is 14 amino acids long. This chain's CDR3 is CASSDGIRNSPLHF. The CDR3 DNA follows: TGTGCCAGCAGTGACGGGATCCGAAATTCACCCCTCCACTTT.